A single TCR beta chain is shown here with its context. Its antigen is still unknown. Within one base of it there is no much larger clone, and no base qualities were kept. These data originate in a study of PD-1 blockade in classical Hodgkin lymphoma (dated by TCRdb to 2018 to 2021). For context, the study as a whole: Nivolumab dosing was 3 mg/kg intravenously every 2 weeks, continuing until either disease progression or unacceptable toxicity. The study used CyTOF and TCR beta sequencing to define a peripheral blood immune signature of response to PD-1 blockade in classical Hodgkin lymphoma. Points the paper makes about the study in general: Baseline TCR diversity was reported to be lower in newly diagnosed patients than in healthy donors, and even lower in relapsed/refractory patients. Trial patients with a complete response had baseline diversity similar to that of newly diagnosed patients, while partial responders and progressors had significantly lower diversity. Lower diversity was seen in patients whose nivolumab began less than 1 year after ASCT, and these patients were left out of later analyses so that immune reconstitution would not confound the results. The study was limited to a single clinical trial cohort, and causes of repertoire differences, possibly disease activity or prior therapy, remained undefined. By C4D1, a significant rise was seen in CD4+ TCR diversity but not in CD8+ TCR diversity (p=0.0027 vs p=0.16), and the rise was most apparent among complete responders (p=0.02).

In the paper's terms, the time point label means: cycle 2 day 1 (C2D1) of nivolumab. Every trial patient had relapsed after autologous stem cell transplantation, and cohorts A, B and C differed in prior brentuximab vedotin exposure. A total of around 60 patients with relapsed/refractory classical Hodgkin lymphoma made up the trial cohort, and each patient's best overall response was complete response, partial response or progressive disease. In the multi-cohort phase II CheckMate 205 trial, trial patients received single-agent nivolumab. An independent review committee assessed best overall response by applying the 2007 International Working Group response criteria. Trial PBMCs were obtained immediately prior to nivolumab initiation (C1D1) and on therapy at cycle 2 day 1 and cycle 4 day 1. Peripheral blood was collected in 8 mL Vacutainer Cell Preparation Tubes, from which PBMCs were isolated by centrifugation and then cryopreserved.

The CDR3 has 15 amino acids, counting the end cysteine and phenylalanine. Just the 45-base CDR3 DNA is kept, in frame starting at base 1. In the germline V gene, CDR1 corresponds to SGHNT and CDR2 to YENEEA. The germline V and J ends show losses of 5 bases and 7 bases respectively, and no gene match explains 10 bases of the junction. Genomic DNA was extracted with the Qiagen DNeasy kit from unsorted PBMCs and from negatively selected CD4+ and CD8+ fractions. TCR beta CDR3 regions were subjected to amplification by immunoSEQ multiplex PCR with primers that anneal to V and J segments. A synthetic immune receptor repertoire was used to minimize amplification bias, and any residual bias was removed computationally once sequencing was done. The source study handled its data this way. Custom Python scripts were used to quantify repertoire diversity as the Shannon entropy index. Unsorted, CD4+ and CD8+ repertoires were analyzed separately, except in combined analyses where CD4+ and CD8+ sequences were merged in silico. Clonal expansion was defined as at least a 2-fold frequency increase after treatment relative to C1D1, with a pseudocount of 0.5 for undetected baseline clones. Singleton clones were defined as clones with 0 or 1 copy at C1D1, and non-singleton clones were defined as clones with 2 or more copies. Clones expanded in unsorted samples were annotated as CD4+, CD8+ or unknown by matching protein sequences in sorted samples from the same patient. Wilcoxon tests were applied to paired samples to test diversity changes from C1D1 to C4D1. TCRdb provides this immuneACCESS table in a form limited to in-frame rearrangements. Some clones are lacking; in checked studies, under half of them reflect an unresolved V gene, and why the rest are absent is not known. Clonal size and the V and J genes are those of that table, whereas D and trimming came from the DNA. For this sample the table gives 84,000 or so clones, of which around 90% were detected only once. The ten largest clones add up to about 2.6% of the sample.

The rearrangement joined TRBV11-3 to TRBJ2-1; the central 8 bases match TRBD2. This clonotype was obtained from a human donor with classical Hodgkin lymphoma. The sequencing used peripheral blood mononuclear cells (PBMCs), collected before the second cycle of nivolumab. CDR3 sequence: CASSRFGGDENEQFF. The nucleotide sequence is TGTGCCAGCAGCCGTTTCGGGGGGGACGAGAATGAGCAGTTCTTC.